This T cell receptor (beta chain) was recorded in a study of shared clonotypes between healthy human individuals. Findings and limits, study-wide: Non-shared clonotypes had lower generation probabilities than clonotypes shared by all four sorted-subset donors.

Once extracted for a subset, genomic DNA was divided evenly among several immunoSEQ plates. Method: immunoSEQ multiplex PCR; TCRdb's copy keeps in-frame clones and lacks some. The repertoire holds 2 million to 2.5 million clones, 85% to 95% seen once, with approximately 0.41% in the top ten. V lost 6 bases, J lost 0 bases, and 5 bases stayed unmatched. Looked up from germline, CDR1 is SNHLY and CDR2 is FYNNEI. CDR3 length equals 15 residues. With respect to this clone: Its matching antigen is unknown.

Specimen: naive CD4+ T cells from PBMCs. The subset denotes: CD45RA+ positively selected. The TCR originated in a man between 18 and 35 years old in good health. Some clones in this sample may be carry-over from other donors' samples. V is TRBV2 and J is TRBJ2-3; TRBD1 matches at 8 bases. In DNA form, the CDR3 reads TGTGCCAGCAGCGTGGACAGGGAGAGCACAGATACGCAGTATTTT. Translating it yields CASSVDRESTDTQYF.